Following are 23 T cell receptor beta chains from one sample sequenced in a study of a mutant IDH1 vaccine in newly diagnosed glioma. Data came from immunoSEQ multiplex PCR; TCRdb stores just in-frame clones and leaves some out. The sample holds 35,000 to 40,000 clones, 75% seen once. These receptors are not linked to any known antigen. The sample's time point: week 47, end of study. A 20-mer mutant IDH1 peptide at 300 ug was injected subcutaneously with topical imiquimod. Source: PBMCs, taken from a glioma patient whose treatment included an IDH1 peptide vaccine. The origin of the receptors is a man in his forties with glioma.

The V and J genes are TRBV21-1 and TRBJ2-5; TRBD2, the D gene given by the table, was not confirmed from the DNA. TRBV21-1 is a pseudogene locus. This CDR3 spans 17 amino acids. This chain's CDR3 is CASSQMAKRRAQETQYF. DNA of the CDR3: TGTGCCAGCAGCCAAATGGCTAAAAGGCGGGCCCAAGAGACCCAGTACTTC.

CDR3 nucleotides: TGTGCCAGCAGCGAAACCCCGACAGGGGACTCCTACAATGAGCAGTTCTTC. Amino acid sequence: CASSETPTGDSYNEQFF. The chain is built from TRBV7-9 and TRBJ2-1; TRBD1 matches 8 bases. The CDR3 runs 17 residues. Trimming took 5 bases from V and 0 from J; bases not matched to a gene: 9. Germline CDR1 is SEHNR and CDR2 is FQNEAQ (reference sequence).

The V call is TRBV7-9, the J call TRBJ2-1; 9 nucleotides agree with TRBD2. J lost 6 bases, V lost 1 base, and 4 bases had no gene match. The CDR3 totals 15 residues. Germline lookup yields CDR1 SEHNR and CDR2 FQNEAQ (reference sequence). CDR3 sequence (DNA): TGTGCCAGCAGCTTAGAAGGCGGGAGGGCCAATGAGCAGTTCTTC. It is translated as CASSLEGGRANEQFF.

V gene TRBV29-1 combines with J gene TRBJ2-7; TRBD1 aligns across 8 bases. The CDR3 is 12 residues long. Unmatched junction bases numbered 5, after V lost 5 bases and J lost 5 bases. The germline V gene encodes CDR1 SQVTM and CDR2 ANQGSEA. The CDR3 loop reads CSVTGQGHEQYF. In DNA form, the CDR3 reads TGCAGCGTTACAGGACAGGGCCACGAGCAGTACTTC.

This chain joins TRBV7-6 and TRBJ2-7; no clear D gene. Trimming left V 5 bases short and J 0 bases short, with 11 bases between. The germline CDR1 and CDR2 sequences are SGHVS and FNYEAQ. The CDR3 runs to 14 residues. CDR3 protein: CASSAPGSSYEQYF. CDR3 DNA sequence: TGTGCCAGCAGCGCCCCAGGTTCCTCCTACGAGCAGTACTTC.

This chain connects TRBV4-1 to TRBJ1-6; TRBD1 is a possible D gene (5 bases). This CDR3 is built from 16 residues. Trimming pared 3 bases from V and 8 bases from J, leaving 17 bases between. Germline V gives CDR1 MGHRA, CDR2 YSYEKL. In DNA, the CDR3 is TGCGCCAGCAGCCACCCGGGCCAGGGTCGGCATTCACCCCTCCACTTT. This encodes CASSHPGQGRHSPLHF.

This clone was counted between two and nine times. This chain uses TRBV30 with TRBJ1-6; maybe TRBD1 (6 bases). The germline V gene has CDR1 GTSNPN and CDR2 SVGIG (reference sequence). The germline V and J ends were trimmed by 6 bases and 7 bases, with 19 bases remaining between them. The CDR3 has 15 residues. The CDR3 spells CACLLTGTRNSPLHF. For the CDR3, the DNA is TGTGCCTGTTTGCTGACCGGGACAAGAAATTCACCCCTCCACTTT.

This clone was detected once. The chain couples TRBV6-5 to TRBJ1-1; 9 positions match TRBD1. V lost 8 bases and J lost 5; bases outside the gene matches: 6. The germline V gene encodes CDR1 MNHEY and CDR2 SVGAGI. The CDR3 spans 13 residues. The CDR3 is CASLGTGMTEAFF. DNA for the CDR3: TGTGCCAGCTTAGGGACAGGGATGACTGAAGCTTTCTTT.

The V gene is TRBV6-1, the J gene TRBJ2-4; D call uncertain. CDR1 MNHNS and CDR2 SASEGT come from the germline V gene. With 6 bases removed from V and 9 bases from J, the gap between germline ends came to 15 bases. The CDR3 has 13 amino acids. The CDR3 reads CASRLRHFGIQYF. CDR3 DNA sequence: TGTGCCAGCAGACTAAGACACTTCGGCATTCAGTACTTC.

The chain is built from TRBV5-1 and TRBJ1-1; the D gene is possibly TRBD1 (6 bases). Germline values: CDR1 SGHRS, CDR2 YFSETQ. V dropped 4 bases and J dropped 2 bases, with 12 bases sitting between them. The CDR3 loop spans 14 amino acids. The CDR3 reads CASSPVGANTEAFF. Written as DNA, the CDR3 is TGCGCCAGCAGCCCGGTGGGGGCTAACACTGAAGCTTTCTTT.

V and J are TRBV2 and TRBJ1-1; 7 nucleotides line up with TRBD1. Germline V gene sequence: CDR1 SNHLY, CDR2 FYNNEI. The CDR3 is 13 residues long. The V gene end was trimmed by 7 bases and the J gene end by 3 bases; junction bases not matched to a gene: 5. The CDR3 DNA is TGTGCCAGCAACGATCAGGGGGACACTGAAGCTTTCTTT. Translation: CASNDQGDTEAFF. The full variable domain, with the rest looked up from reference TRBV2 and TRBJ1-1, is EPEVTQTPSHQVTQMGQEVILRCVPISNHLYFYWYRQILGQKVEFLVSFYNNEISEKSEIFDDQFSVERPDGSNFTLKIRSTKLEDSAMYFCASNDQGDTEAFFGQGTRLTVV.

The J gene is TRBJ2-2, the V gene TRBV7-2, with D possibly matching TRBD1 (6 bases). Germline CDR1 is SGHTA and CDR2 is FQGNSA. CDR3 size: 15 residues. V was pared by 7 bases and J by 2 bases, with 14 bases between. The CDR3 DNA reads TGTGCCAGCACCCTGGACAGTACTAACACCGGGGAGCTGTTTTTT. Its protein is CASTLDSTNTGELFF.

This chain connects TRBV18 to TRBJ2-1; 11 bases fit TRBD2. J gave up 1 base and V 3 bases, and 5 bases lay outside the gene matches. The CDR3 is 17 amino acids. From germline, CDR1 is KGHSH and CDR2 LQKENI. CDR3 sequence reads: CASSPYSSGRSYNEQFF. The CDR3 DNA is TGTGCCAGCTCACCGTACTCTAGCGGGAGGTCCTACAATGAGCAGTTCTTC.

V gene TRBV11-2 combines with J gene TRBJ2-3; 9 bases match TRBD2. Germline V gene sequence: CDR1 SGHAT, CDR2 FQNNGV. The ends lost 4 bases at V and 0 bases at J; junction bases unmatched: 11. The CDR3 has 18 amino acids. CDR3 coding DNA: TGTGCCAGCAGCTCGAGGAATAGCGGGAGCCGTAGCACAGATACGCAGTATTTT. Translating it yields CASSSRNSGSRSTDTQYF.

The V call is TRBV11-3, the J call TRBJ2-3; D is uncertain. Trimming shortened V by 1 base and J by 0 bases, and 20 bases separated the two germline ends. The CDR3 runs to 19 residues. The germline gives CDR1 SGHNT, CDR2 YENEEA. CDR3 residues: CASSLGVVGRSTSTDTQYF. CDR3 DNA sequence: TGTGCCAGCAGCTTAGGGGTTGTGGGCAGAAGTACTAGCACAGATACGCAGTATTTT.

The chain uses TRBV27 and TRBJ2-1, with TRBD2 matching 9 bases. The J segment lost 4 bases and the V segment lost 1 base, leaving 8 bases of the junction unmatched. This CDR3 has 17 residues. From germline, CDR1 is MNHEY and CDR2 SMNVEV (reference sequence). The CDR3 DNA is TGTGCCAGCAGTTTATACTTTAGCGGGAGATATTACAATGAGCAGTTCTTC. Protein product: CASSLYFSGRYYNEQFF.

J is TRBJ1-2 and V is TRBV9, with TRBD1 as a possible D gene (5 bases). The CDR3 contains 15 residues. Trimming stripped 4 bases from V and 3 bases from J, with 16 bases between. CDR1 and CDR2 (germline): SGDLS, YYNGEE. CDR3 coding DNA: TGTGCCAGCAGCTCCCGGGGCATATGGGACTATGGCTACACCTTC. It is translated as CASSSRGIWDYGYTF.

The CDR3 DNA follows: TGTGCCAGCAGCTTAGACCCGGGAAGGTCCGGGGAGCTGTTTTTT. This gives the protein CASSLDPGRSGELFF. The chain uses TRBV7-2 and TRBJ2-2; the D gene is possibly TRBD2 (5 bases). CDR3 size: 15 residues. Between the trimmed V and J ends, which lost 1 base and 6 bases, there was a span of 12 bases. Germline-derived CDR1 and CDR2 are SGHTA and FQGNSA. The entire variable domain, with the rest obtained from reference TRBV7-2 and TRBJ2-2, is as follows: GAGVSQSPSNKVTEKGKDVELRCDPISGHTALYWYRQSLGQGLEFLIYFQGNSAPDKSGLPSDRFSAERTGGSVSTLTIQRTQQEDSAVYLCASSLDPGRSGELFFGEGSRLTVL.

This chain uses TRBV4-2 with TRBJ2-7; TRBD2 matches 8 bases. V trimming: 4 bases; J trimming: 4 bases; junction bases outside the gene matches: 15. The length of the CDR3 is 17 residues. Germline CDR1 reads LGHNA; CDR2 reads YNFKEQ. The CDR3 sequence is CASSPQGREVELYEQYF. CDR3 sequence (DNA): TGTGCCAGCAGCCCTCAAGGGCGGGAGGTCGAGTTGTACGAGCAGTACTTC.

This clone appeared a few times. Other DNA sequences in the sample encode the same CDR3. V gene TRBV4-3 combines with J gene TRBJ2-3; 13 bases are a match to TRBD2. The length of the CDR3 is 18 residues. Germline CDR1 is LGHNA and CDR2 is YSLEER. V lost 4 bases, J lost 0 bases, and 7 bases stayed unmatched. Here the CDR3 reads CASSPGLAGASSTDTQYF. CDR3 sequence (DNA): TGCGCCAGCAGCCCCGGACTAGCGGGAGCGTCAAGCACAGATACGCAGTATTTT.

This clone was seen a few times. The CDR3 spells CASSLDQGFEAFF. CDR3 DNA sequence: TGTGCCAGCAGCTTAGATCAGGGGTTTGAAGCTTTCTTT. J is TRBJ1-1 and V is TRBV11-2; tentatively, D is TRBD1 (6 bases). V gave up 0 bases and J gave up 7 bases, with 9 bases separating them. This CDR3 has 13 amino acids. The germline CDR1 and CDR2 sequences are SGHAT and FQNNGV.

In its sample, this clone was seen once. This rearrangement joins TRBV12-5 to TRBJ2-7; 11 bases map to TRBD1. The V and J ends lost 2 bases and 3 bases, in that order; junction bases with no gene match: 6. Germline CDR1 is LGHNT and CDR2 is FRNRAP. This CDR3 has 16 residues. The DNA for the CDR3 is TGTGCTAGTGGTTTGACCACCGGGACAGGGGGCTACGAGCAGTACTTC. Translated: CASGLTTGTGGYEQYF. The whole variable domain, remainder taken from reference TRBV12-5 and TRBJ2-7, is DARVTQTPRHKVTEMGQEVTMRCQPILGHNTVFWYRQTMMQGLELLAYFRNRAPLDDSGMPKDRFSAEMPDATLATLKIQPSEPRDSAVYFCASGLTTGTGGYEQYFGPGTRLTVT.

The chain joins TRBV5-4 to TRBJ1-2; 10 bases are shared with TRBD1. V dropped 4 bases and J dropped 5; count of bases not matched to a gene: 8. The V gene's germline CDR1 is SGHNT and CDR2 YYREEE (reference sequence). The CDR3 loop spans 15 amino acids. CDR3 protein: CASSSAGTGDYGYTF. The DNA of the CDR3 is TGTGCCAGCAGCAGCGCCGGGACAGGGGATTATGGCTACACCTTC.